Detailed here is one T cell receptor (beta chain). Some clones are missing from TCRdb's copy, which holds only in-frame ones; the method was immunoSEQ multiplex PCR. The table shows more than 50,000 clones, with about nine tenths occurring only once. The sample is drawn from a study of T cell changes during pregnancy in multiple sclerosis. This CDR3 region has 13 residues. CDR1 SEHNR and CDR2 FQNEAQ come from the germline V gene (reference sequence). Trimming removed 5 bases from V and 8 bases from J, with 15 bases in between. The clonotype originates from a female donor with multiple sclerosis, enrolled in a pregnancy study. The source was peripheral blood, collected in the first trimester of pregnancy. The rearrangement joins TRBV7-9 to TRBJ1-2, with TRBD1 as a possible D gene (5 bases). In DNA form, the CDR3 reads TGTGCCAGCAGCCCATTCCAGGGCAGCGGCTACACCTTC. This gives the protein CASSPFQGSGYTF.